What follows are 24 T cell receptor beta chains derived from one specimen sequenced in a study of blood T cells in healthy people across ages. Then a second PCR, running about 6 to 12 cycles, was carried out with a sample-barcoded 5' primer and a J-beta primer mix. Using its own MiXCR run on the 5' RACE reads, TCRdb lists one record per CDR3 protein. The sample carries hundreds of thousands of distinct CDR3 sequences, 55% to 70% recorded once. Sequencing was done on a sample of blood. The receptors come from a man aged 30 to 39 in good health.

The chain carries TRBV6-6 and TRBJ2-1; 7 nucleotides agree with TRBD1. Germline CDR1 reads MNHNY; CDR2 reads SVGAGI (reference sequence). Trimming took 0 bases from V and 13 from J; bases not matched to a gene: 6. The CDR3 runs 13 residues. The CDR3 DNA reads TGTGCCAGCAGTTACTCCCGACAGGGTGTTCAGTTCTTC. Its protein is CASSYSRQGVQFF.

This clonotype appeared once. The V call is TRBV4-3, the J call TRBJ2-3; D call uncertain. Trimming took 4 bases from V and 5 from J, leaving 10 bases between them. This CDR3 has 13 residues. The germline gives CDR1 LGHNA, CDR2 YSLEER. The CDR3 bases are TGCGCCAGCAGCCCTAACAACCGAGATACGCAGTATTTT. It codes for CASSPNNRDTQYF.

This clonotype was seen more than once but under ten times. Here the CDR3 reads CASSLLSSGSGRANNEQFF. CDR3 DNA: TGTGCCAGCAGTTTACTGTCTTCGGGTAGCGGGAGAGCTAACAATGAGCAGTTCTTC. The rearrangement joins TRBV28 to TRBJ2-1; 9 bases are a match to TRBD2. CDR3 length equals 19 residues. CDR1 is MDHEN and CDR2 is SYDVKM in the germline V gene. V lost 2 bases and J lost 5; bases outside the gene matches: 16.

The rearrangement links TRBV7-2 to TRBJ2-1; 7 positions agree with TRBD2. Per the germline V gene, CDR1 is SGHTA and CDR2 is FQGNSA. Trimming removed 1 base from V and 4 bases from J; junction bases left unmatched: 7. The CDR3 runs 16 residues. This CDR3 reads CASSLGSSSGYNEQFF. The CDR3 nucleotides read TGTGCCAGCAGCTTAGGGTCGTCTAGCGGATACAATGAGCAGTTCTTC. Drawing the rest from reference TRBV7-2 and TRBJ2-1, the complete variable domain is GAGVSQSPSNKVTEKGKDVELRCDPISGHTALYWYRQSLGQGLEFLIYFQGNSAPDKSGLPSDRFSAERTGGSVSTLTIQRTQQEDSAVYLCASSLGSSSGYNEQFFGPGTRLTVL.

The V and J genes are TRBV7-8 and TRBJ2-3; D is possibly TRBD1 (6 bases). Per germline, CDR1 SGHVS and CDR2 FQNEAQ. Trimming removed 5 bases at V and 8 bases at J, with 17 bases between. The CDR3 sequence is 14 residues long. CDR3 residues: CASSKGQQAGTQYF. CDR3 DNA: TGTGCCAGCAGCAAAGGACAGCAGGCAGGTACGCAGTATTTT.

This clonotype showed up just a few times. The V gene is TRBV13, the J gene TRBJ2-7; D may be TRBD1 (7 bases). V dropped 5 bases and J dropped 3 bases, with 14 bases sitting between them. The germline gives CDR1 PRHDT, CDR2 FYEKMQ (reference sequence). The CDR3 is 14 amino acids. CDR3 residues: CASSRTGEVYEQYF. CDR3 coding DNA: TGTGCCAGCAGCAGAACAGGGGAGGTCTACGAGCAGTACTTC.

This clonotype was counted only a few times. V usage is TRBV20-1 and J usage is TRBJ2-5; TRBD2 might be the D (6 bases). The CDR3 totals 13 residues. V lost 5 bases to trimming and J lost 5 bases, with 15 bases between them. The germline V gene encodes CDR1 DFQATT and CDR2 SNEGSKA (reference sequence). CDR3 DNA: TGCAGTGCTTCCCCTAGCGCCGTTGAGACCCAGTACTTC. Residues: CSASPSAVETQYF.

This clonotype has just one count. The rearrangement links TRBV15 to TRBJ2-5; TRBD1 agrees at 8 bases. The J call may be faulty, since TRBJ2-7 better matches the DNA end. The CDR3 length is 16 residues. Germline values: CDR1 LNHNV, CDR2 YYDKDF (reference sequence). In DNA, the CDR3 is TGTGCCACCAGCAGAGACGCCGGGACAGGATCCTACGAGCAGTACTTC. Translated: CATSRDAGTGSYEQYF.

This clonotype was observed a single time. This chain uses TRBV7-9 with TRBJ1-6; D perhaps matches TRBD1 (6 bases). The germline V gene encodes CDR1 SEHNR and CDR2 FQNEAQ (reference sequence). This CDR3 spans 14 amino acids. The V end was cut by 4 bases, the J end by 10 bases, with 14 bases between. The CDR3 is CASSSYRRGSPLHF. The CDR3 DNA sequence: TGTGCCAGCAGCTCCTATCGCAGGGGCTCACCCCTCCACTTT.

This chain links TRBV18 with TRBJ1-4; D not certain. Between the trimmed V and J ends, which lost 3 bases and 10 bases, there was a span of 12 bases. Germline lookup yields CDR1 KGHSH and CDR2 LQKENI. This CDR3 contains 13 residues. CDR3 nucleotide sequence: TGTGCCAGCTCACCGCAGGCTGGCGGAAAACTGTTTTTT. It encodes CASSPQAGGKLFF.

The V gene is TRBV20-1, the J gene TRBJ2-7; 14 bases are a match to TRBD2. J was trimmed by 6 bases and V by 1 base; bases with no gene match: 2. Germline V gene sequence: CDR1 DFQATT, CDR2 SNEGSKA (reference sequence). The CDR3 contains 14 residues. The DNA of the CDR3 is TGCAGTGCTAGAGGACTAGCGGGAGGGATCGAGCAGTACTTC. It is translated as CSARGLAGGIEQYF.

The CDR3 nucleotides read TGTGCCAGCAGGCTCTGGGGGACCCAGTACTTC. This sequence encodes CASRLWGTQYF. The chain couples TRBV2 to TRBJ2-4; unclear D gene. Near its end, the DNA agrees better with TRBJ2-5, so the J call may be wrong. CDR3 size: 11 residues. Germline CDR1 reads SNHLY; CDR2 reads FYNNEI.

The gene calls are TRBV11-2 and TRBJ2-1; no firm D call. Trimming took 5 bases from V and 6 from J, leaving 17 bases between them. Germline V gene data show CDR1 as SGHAT and CDR2 as FQNNGV. There are 15 residues in the CDR3. CDR3 nucleotides: TGTGCCAGCAGCCCAGCCAAGTCCCAGCTCAATGAGCAGTTCTTC. As protein: CASSPAKSQLNEQFF.

The chain has TRBV29-1 and TRBJ1-2; D gene ambiguous. The CDR3 is 14 residues long. CDR1 SQVTM and CDR2 ANQGSEA come from the germline V gene. The ends were cut back, 7 bases at V and 3 bases at J, with 18 bases in the middle. The CDR3 spells CSGRVQGRDYGYTF. The CDR3 coding sequence is TGCAGCGGGAGGGTCCAAGGGAGGGACTATGGCTACACCTTC.

The CDR3 bases are TGTGCCGCAAGGCGGGCGGCGAACACCGGGGAGCTGTTTTTT. Translation: CAARRAANTGELFF. The V gene is TRBV10-3, the J gene TRBJ2-2; possibly TRBD2 for D (5 bases). Trimming removed 11 bases at V and 0 bases at J, with 13 bases between. Per the germline V gene, CDR1 is ENHRY and CDR2 is SYGVKD. This CDR3 has 14 residues.

The rearrangement links TRBV7-9 to TRBJ2-7; 11 nucleotides align to TRBD1. CDR1 is SEHNR and CDR2 is FQNEAQ in the germline V gene (reference sequence). V lost 4 bases, J lost 6 bases, and 11 bases stayed unmatched. The CDR3 spans 16 residues. CDR3 in DNA: TGTGCCAGCAGCTATAGCCCGGGACAGGGGGTGAGCGAGCAGTACTTC. Residues: CASSYSPGQGVSEQYF.

This clonotype turned up a few times. J is TRBJ2-1 and V is TRBV29-1; D is unresolved. This CDR3 has 12 amino acids. Deletions cut 4 bases from V and 2 bases from J, with 6 bases between. Germline loops: CDR1 SQVTM, CDR2 ANQGSEA. CDR3 region: CSVGATYNEQFF. CDR3 nucleotides: TGCAGCGTTGGAGCCACCTACAATGAGCAGTTCTTC.

The chain couples TRBV7-2 to TRBJ2-7, with D possibly matching TRBD1 (6 bases). Deletions cut 5 bases from V and 4 bases from J, with 15 bases between. Per germline, CDR1 SGHTA and CDR2 FQGNSA. The CDR3 contains 14 residues. This CDR3 is CASSPDSLGYEQYF. The CDR3 DNA follows: TGTGCCAGCAGCCCGGACAGCTTGGGGTACGAGCAGTACTTC.

This clonotype came up a few times. The chain joins TRBV4-1 to TRBJ2-7, with 10 bases lining up with TRBD2. This CDR3 is 15 amino acids long. V lost 0 bases and J lost 2; bases outside the gene matches: 1. Looked up from germline, CDR1 is MGHRA and CDR2 is YSYEKL. CDR3 sequence reads: CASSQESGGAYEQYF. In DNA form, the CDR3 reads TGCGCCAGCAGCCAAGAAAGCGGGGGGGCCTACGAGCAGTACTTC.

The chain combines TRBV19 with TRBJ1-5; 8 bases are shared with TRBD1. This CDR3 is built from 13 residues. The junction had 4 bases not matched to a gene; V was cut back by 8 bases and J by 4 bases. CDR1 and CDR2 from the germline V gene are LNHDA and SQIVND (reference sequence). DNA of the CDR3: TGTGCCAGTGCCGGGACAGGAAATCAGCCCCAGCATTTT. This encodes CASAGTGNQPQHF.

This clonotype was counted a few times. This chain joins TRBV15 and TRBJ2-7; TRBD2 is a possible D gene (5 bases). V lost 0 bases, J lost 3 bases, and 12 bases lay in between. The CDR3 has 15 amino acids. CDR1 is LNHNV and CDR2 is YYDKDF in the germline V gene (reference sequence). The chain's CDR3 is CATSRDLDAGYEQYF. For the CDR3, the DNA is TGTGCCACCAGCAGAGATCTTGATGCGGGCTACGAGCAGTACTTC. Based on the CDR3 plus reference TRBV15 and TRBJ2-7, the full variable domain is DAMVIQNPRYQVTQFGKPVTLSCSQTLNHNVMYWYQQKSSQAPKLLFHYYDKDFNNEADTPDNFQSRRPNTSFCFLDIRSPGLGDTAMYLCATSRDLDAGYEQYFGPGTRLTVT.

The chain links TRBV9 to TRBJ2-5; D is uncertain. Between the trimmed V and J ends, which lost 4 bases and 5 bases, there was a span of 15 bases. The CDR3 runs 14 residues. Germline V gene sequence: CDR1 SGDLS, CDR2 YYNGEE. CDR3 nucleotide sequence: TGTGCCAGCAGCCCAATAGGCCTGGACGAGACCCAGTACTTC. It yields the protein CASSPIGLDETQYF.

The sample holds a few counts of this clonotype. The V and J genes are TRBV12-3 or TRBV12-4 and TRBJ1-2; D uncertain. The CDR3 consists of 11 residues. Trimming removed 5 bases from V and 8 bases from J, with 9 bases in between. The CDR3, as DNA: TGTGCCAGCAGTCCGTCCTTCGGCTACACCTTC. Translating it yields CASSPSFGYTF.

This clonotype was found a few times. The chain has TRBV7-2 and TRBJ2-7; perhaps TRBD2 as D (7 bases). V was cut by 4 bases and J by 2 bases, with 15 bases left in between. CDR3 length: 15 amino acids. Germline V gene sequence: CDR1 SGHTA, CDR2 FQGNSA. CDR3 coding DNA: TGTGCCAGCAGCTCCCCTGGGAGGGGGACCTACGAGCAGTACTTC. This encodes CASSSPGRGTYEQYF.